This passage covers 20 T cell receptor beta chains from one sample sequenced in a study of spatial heterogeneity in lung cancer. TCRdb recomputed calls from the 5' RACE reads with MiXCR, one row per CDR3 protein. The repertoire holds 30,000 to 45,000 distinct CDR3 sequences, with 7.5% as singletons. As to time point: sample taken at primary tumor resection. Unsorted whole RNA samples from tumor, nontumor lung or frozen PBMC were sequenced. Sequenced material: PBMCs, taken at surgery. The source of these receptors is a male donor with early-stage non-small cell lung cancer.

This clonotype was observed a handful of times. This chain joins TRBV7-2 and TRBJ2-5, with 9 bases identical to TRBD1. CDR1 SGHTA and CDR2 FQGNSA come from the germline V gene. Trimming cost V 3 bases and J 9 bases; bases outside gene matches: 14. CDR3 length equals 16 residues. The CDR3 spells CASSLKQGALPGAQYF. The CDR3 DNA is TGTGCCAGCAGCTTGAAACAGGGGGCACTCCCGGGAGCCCAGTACTTC.

In this sample, this clonotype turned up many times. The chain recombines TRBV7-3 with TRBJ2-3; D not certain. Germline V gene sequence: CDR1 SGHTA, CDR2 FQGTGA. Trimming pared 5 bases from V and 3 bases from J, leaving 9 bases between. CDR3 length: 13 residues. CDR3 sequence (DNA): TGTGCCAGCAGCCGCGGTTGGACAGATACGCAGTATTTT. It yields the protein CASSRGWTDTQYF.

The chain carries TRBV28 and TRBJ2-7, with D perhaps TRBD1 (6 bases). With 6 bases removed from V and 5 bases from J, the gap between germline ends came to 20 bases. The CDR3 totals 15 residues. Germline V gene lookup returns CDR1 MDHEN and CDR2 SYDVKM. The CDR3 region is CASSSPTGTPHEQYV. The DNA for the CDR3 is TGTGCCAGCAGCTCCCCTACCGGGACACCCCACGAGCAGTACGTC.

This clonotype has ten or more counts. The chain links TRBV11-2 to TRBJ1-2; TRBD1 matches 7 bases. With 5 bases clipped from V and 4 bases from J, the junction kept 10 bases outside the gene matches. The germline V gene has CDR1 SGHAT and CDR2 FQNNGV. There are 15 residues in the CDR3. The CDR3 nucleotides are TGTGCCAGCAGCCGGAGGGACAGCGGATCCTATGGCTACACCTTC. This translates into CASSRRDSGSYGYTF.

The J gene is TRBJ2-4, the V gene TRBV18; D might be TRBD1 or TRBD2, each matching 6 bases. The CDR3 spans 13 residues. CDR1 is KGHSH and CDR2 is LQKENI in the germline V gene. V lost 5 bases and J lost 16, with 21 bases in between. The CDR3 DNA is TGTGCCAGCTCAGCTGAGACAGGCCGGCGGGGATACTTC. Its protein product is CASSAETGRRGYF.

The chain links TRBV6-2 or TRBV6-3 to TRBJ2-7, with 7 bases identical to TRBD1. CDR1 and CDR2 (germline): MNHEY, SVGEGT. CDR3 length: 16 amino acids. V shed 4 bases and J 5 bases; nucleotides not matched to a gene: 14. The CDR3 nucleotides are TGTGCCAGCAGTTCCAAACTCCTTTACAGGGGACACGAGCAGTACGTC. This gives the protein CASSSKLLYRGHEQYV.

The V gene is TRBV7-2, the J gene TRBJ2-1, with TRBD2 identical over 10 bases. The CDR3 spans 16 residues. Per germline, CDR1 SGHTA and CDR2 FQGNSA. V lost 9 bases and J lost 2; bases outside the gene matches: 10. The CDR3 sequence: CARSPASGGTYNEQFF. Written as DNA, the CDR3 is TGTGCCAGAAGCCCGGCTAGCGGGGGTACCTACAATGAGCAGTTCTTC. Full variable domain (missing parts from reference TRBV7-2 and TRBJ2-1): GAGVSQSPSNKVTEKGKDVELRCDPISGHTALYWYRQSLGQGLEFLIYFQGNSAPDKSGLPSDRFSAERTGGSVSTLTIQRTQQEDSAVYLCARSPASGGTYNEQFFGPGTRLTVL.

This clonotype was counted ten times or more. This chain links TRBV9 with TRBJ2-3; the D gene is possibly TRBD2 (5 bases). The V end lost 0 bases, the J end lost 5 bases, and 7 bases lay between the germline ends. From germline, CDR1 is SGDLS and CDR2 YYNGEE. The CDR3 covers 13 residues. The CDR3: CASSVVRGDTQYF. The CDR3 nucleotides are TGTGCCAGCAGCGTAGTACGGGGAGATACGCAGTATTTT.

The chain carries TRBV20-1 and TRBJ2-7; perhaps D is TRBD1 or TRBD2 (5 bases each). V was pared by 5 bases and J by 2 bases, with 16 bases between. The CDR3 is 14 amino acids. Looked up from germline, CDR1 is DFQATT and CDR2 is SNEGSKA (reference sequence). CDR3 in DNA: TGCAGTGCTCCTCAGGGTGAGGGGCCCTACGAGCAGTACTTC. Amino acids: CSAPQGEGPYEQYF.

This clonotype was recorded at least ten times. The chain links TRBV5-1 to TRBJ2-5; possibly TRBD2 for D (7 bases). V was pared by 1 base and J by 3 bases, with 13 bases between. The germline V gene has CDR1 SGHRS and CDR2 YFSETQ. The CDR3 runs to 15 residues. Here the CDR3 reads CASSLRGGEKETQYF. For the CDR3, the DNA is TGCGCCAGCAGCTTGAGGGGGGGCGAAAAAGAGACCCAGTACTTC. The whole variable domain, filled in from reference TRBV5-1 and TRBJ2-5, reads KAGVTQTPRYLIKTRGQQVTLSCSPISGHRSVSWYQQTPGQGLQFLFEYFSETQRNKGNFPGRFSGRQFSNSRSEMNVSTLELGDSALYLCASSLRGGEKETQYFGPGTRLLVL.

Here the CDR3 DNA reads TGTGCCAGCAGCACGGGGGGCGCTAAAAATGAGCAGTTCTTC. Protein product: CASSTGGAKNEQFF. This chain joins TRBV6-5 and TRBJ2-1; weak D call: TRBD2 (7 bases). The V gene's germline CDR1 is MNHEY and CDR2 SVGAGI. Trimming removed 6 bases from V and 7 bases from J, with 16 bases in between. This CDR3 has 14 residues.

The chain recombines TRBV6-5 with TRBJ2-7; TRBD2 is a possible D gene (6 bases). The length of the CDR3 is 15 residues. Looked up from germline, CDR1 is MNHEY and CDR2 is SVGAGI. V shed 5 bases and J shed 0 bases, with 14 bases lying between them. CDR3 in amino acids: CASSQPGLYSYEQYF. CDR3 DNA sequence: TGTGCCAGCAGTCAACCGGGACTCTACTCCTACGAGCAGTACTTC.

This clonotype was counted ten times or more. The chain joins TRBV12-3 or TRBV12-4 to TRBJ2-3; no clear D gene. V was trimmed by 5 bases and J by 2 bases, leaving 5 bases between them. This CDR3 has 12 residues. CDR3 sequence (DNA): TGTGCCAGCAGTCCCACCACAGATACGCAGTATTTT. This codes for CASSPTTDTQYF.

This clonotype was counted only a few times. The chain combines TRBV2 with TRBJ2-7; TRBD2 aligns across 14 bases. CDR3 length: 14 amino acids. Germline CDR1 is SNHLY and CDR2 is FYNNEI. The junction had 2 bases not matched to a gene; V was cut back by 5 bases and J by 5 bases. CDR3 DNA: TGTGCCAGCAGTTGGACTAGCGGGGGGAACGAGCAGTACTTC. Its translation: CASSWTSGGNEQYF.

The rearrangement uses TRBV5-1 and TRBJ2-1; D remains ambiguous. Trimming shortened V by 1 base and J by 8 bases, and 13 bases separated the two germline ends. Per germline, CDR1 SGHRS and CDR2 YFSETQ. This CDR3 has 14 residues. The CDR3 loop is CASSLSGGGHEQFF. In DNA form, the CDR3 reads TGCGCCAGCAGCTTGTCGGGCGGTGGCCATGAGCAGTTCTTC.

V usage is TRBV6-5 and J usage is TRBJ2-7; D is undetermined. V lost 7 bases and J 2 bases, leaving 12 bases between the germline ends. This CDR3 region has 13 residues. Germline V gene lookup returns CDR1 MNHEY and CDR2 SVGAGI. The CDR3 DNA is TGTGCCAGCATTAGTCCAACCACCTACGAGCAGTACTTC. Protein sequence: CASISPTTYEQYF.

The V and J genes are TRBV19 and TRBJ2-1; perhaps D is TRBD1 or TRBD2 (5 bases each). Trimming took off 4 bases at V and 9 bases at J, with 16 bases between the two ends. Germline V gene sequence: CDR1 LNHDA, CDR2 SQIVND (reference sequence). The CDR3 consists of 14 residues. In nucleotides, the CDR3 is TGTGCCAGTAGTACCCGGGACGGAGCATCTGAGCAGTTCTTC. This codes for CASSTRDGASEQFF.

This clonotype came up many times. The CDR3 coding sequence is TGTGCCAGCAAAACTAGCGGGGGTAGCGATGAGCAGTTCTTC. Translated, it gives CASKTSGGSDEQFF. This chain links TRBV6-1 with TRBJ2-1; 11 bases are a match to TRBD2. The CDR3 length is 14 residues. Per the germline V gene, CDR1 is MNHNS and CDR2 is SASEGT. J was trimmed by 8 bases and V by 7 bases; bases with no gene match: 7.

This clonotype was counted many times. CDR3 region: CASSFSGITEAFF. The DNA for the CDR3 is TGTGCCAGCAGTTTTTCAGGGATCACTGAAGCTTTCTTT. The chain is built from TRBV12-3 or TRBV12-4 and TRBJ1-1, with D perhaps matching TRBD1 (5 bases). V was clipped by 3 bases and J by 4 bases, with 9 bases between them. This CDR3 has 13 residues.

This clonotype was picked up many times. This sequence joins TRBV6-2 or TRBV6-3 and TRBJ2-7, with 9 bases lining up with TRBD2. Germline V gene lookup returns CDR1 MNHEY and CDR2 SVGEGT. The V gene end was trimmed by 7 bases and the J gene end by 3 bases; junction bases not matched to a gene: 7. The CDR3 has 14 residues. The CDR3 coding sequence is TGTGCCAGCAAGCCGGGACTAGCTCTCTACGAGCAGTACGTC. Encoded protein: CASKPGLALYEQYV.